This T cell receptor beta chain is drawn from a study of blood T cell repertoires in COVID-19. Study overall: Acute and convalescent COVID-19 specimens originated in the United States, Italy and Spain.

CDR1 is KGHSH, CDR2 LQKENI, per germline. V gave up 5 bases and J gave up 3 bases, with 13 bases separating them. CDR3 length: 15 residues. Per the study methods: From reference gene primer amplification, estimates of nucleated cell counts were derived. Sequencing used immunoSEQ multiplex PCR; TCRdb keeps in-frame clones, though not all of them. That table supplies the V and J calls and clone size; D and trimming were determined from the DNA. The table shows around 240,000 clones, with approximately 90% occurring only once. Participant reports of clinical history set cohort assignment. It was within 2 weeks before study entry that exposed participants met a COVID-19 case.

The sequence derives from a man aged 50 to 59 who had been exposed to COVID-19. Sequencing was carried out using PBMCs or T cells enriched from blood (not recorded which). The chain is built from TRBV18 and TRBJ1-4, with D tentatively TRBD1 (6 bases). As DNA, the CDR3 is TGTGCCAGCTCAACCCGACAGGTTTCTAATGAAAAACTGTTTTTT. Translated: CASSTRQVSNEKLFF.